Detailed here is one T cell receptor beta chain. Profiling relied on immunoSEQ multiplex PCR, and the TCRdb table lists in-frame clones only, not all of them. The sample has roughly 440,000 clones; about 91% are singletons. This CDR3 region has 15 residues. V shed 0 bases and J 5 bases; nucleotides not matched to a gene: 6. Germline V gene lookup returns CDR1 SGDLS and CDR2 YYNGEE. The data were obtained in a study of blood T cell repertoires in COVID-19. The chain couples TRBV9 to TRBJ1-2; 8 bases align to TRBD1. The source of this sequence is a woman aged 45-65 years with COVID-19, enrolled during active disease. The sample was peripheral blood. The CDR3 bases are TGTGCCAGCAGCGTAGGACAGGGGATTGAGTATGGCTACACCTTC. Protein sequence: CASSVGQGIEYGYTF.